This TCR beta chain came from a study of blood T cell repertoires in COVID-19. Study as a whole: Acute-phase and convalescent COVID-19 samples originated in the United States, Italy and Spain. Sources were T cells, B-cell-depleted T cells, or PBMCs; the material itself was cDNA or gDNA.

Authors' data handling: Quantification of nucleated cells was approximated via reference gene primer amplification. Data came from immunoSEQ multiplex PCR; TCRdb stores just in-frame clones and leaves some out. The V and J calls and the clone size are those of that table, but D and trimming were determined from the DNA. The sample contains about 170,000 clones, roughly 93% of which appear only once. Germline lookup yields CDR1 LGHDT and CDR2 YNNKEL (reference sequence). The CDR3 loop spans 14 amino acids. Trimming left V 3 bases short and J 6 bases short, with 14 bases between. V and J are TRBV3-1 (or the pseudogene TRBV3-2) and TRBJ1-2, with D possibly matching TRBD1 (5 bases). This TCR derives from a woman aged 45 to 65 with acute or convalescent COVID-19. The sample comprised peripheral blood. CDR3 in DNA: TGTGCCAGCAGCCAGATGTCGTGGGGGGATGGCTACACCTTC. Protein sequence: CASSQMSWGDGYTF.